The 14 T cell receptor beta chains listed next were all sequenced from one sample in a study of shared clonotypes between healthy human individuals (dated by TCRdb to the early 2020s). Preparation of the library involved the immunoSEQ multiplex PCR assay. The source is immuneACCESS, and TCRdb retained only in-frame sequences with V and J called. Part of the clones is not carried over; for the studies checked, unresolved V genes explain less than half of this, and the remainder is unexplained. The sample contains some 2,000,000 clones, about 95% of them found a single time. The top ten clonotypes cover roughly 1.1% of the sample. CD8 naive samples consisted of CD45RO-negative cells that were positively selected for CCR7, yielding a CD45RA+CCR7+ population without TemRA cells. The specimen sequenced was naive CD8+ T cells sorted from blood. The cell subset or site label on this specimen signifies: CD45RA+CCR7+. All receptors derive from a man younger than 35 in good health.

The chain uses TRBV6-5 and TRBJ2-1; D gene unclear. The CDR3 is made up of 13 amino acids. Germline V lookup: CDR1 MNHEY, CDR2 SVGAGI. V lost 0 bases and J lost 7, with 7 bases in between. CDR3 sequence: CASSYSIRNEQFF. The CDR3 DNA follows: TGTGCCAGCAGTTACTCGATCCGGAATGAGCAGTTCTTC.

The V gene is TRBV5-1, the J gene TRBJ2-7; tentative D call: TRBD1 (5 bases). CDR1 SGHRS and CDR2 YFSETQ come from the germline V gene. The V end lost 1 base, the J end lost 5 bases, and 10 bases lay between the germline ends. The CDR3 has 13 residues. CDR3 loop: CASSLTDSNEQYF. The CDR3 bases are TGCGCCAGCAGCTTGACAGACAGCAACGAGCAGTACTTC.

J is TRBJ2-5 and V is TRBV7-9; possible D gene TRBD1, 6 bases. From germline, CDR1 is SEHNR and CDR2 FQNEAQ (reference sequence). Trimming pared 4 bases from V and 1 base from J, leaving 16 bases between. The CDR3 extends over 16 amino acids. The CDR3 sequence is CASSSWNRDLQETQYF. The CDR3 nucleotides are TGTGCCAGCAGCTCTTGGAACAGGGACCTCCAAGAGACCCAGTACTTC.

CDR3 sequence: CASSVVGSAYYNEQFF. The CDR3 region has the DNA TGTGCCAGCAGCGTAGTAGGTAGCGCCTACTACAATGAGCAGTTCTTC. V is TRBV9 and J is TRBJ2-1; maybe TRBD2 (5 bases). The CDR3 length is 16 residues. Looked up from germline, CDR1 is SGDLS and CDR2 is YYNGEE. Trimming pared 0 bases from V and 3 bases from J, leaving 13 bases between.

This clone was picked up a small number of times. V usage is TRBV19 and J usage is TRBJ2-3; the D is unclear. V lost 1 base, J lost 5 bases, and 7 bases lay in between. The CDR3 sequence is 13 residues long. The germline CDR1 and CDR2 sequences are LNHDA and SQIVND (reference sequence). This chain's CDR3 is CASSIVEGDTQYF. CDR3 nucleotides: TGTGCCAGTAGTATAGTGGAAGGAGATACGCAGTATTTT.

This chain's CDR3 is CASSEWDLLETQYF. CDR3 DNA: TGCGCCAGCAGTGAGTGGGATTTGCTAGAGACCCAGTACTTC. The rearrangement uses TRBV10-2 and TRBJ2-5, with unresolved D. The CDR3 is 14 residues long. The V gene lost 1 base and the J gene lost 4 bases, with 10 bases spanning the gap. Germline CDR1 reads WSHSY; CDR2 reads SAAADI.

Comment on this clone: Other DNA sequences from this sample encode an identical CDR3 as well. The chain employs TRBV30 and TRBJ1-1; D is ambiguous. This CDR3 has 11 amino acids. CDR1 is GTSNPN and CDR2 is SVGIG in the germline V gene (reference sequence). Trimming took 2 bases from V and 4 from J, leaving 5 bases between them. CDR3 in DNA: TGTGCCTGGAGTTCTTCCACTGAAGCTTTCTTT. Its protein is CAWSSSTEAFF.

The chain uses TRBV2 and TRBJ1-5; 9 bases are shared with TRBD1. The CDR3 loop spans 16 amino acids. V trimming: 6 bases; J trimming: 0 bases; junction bases outside the gene matches: 6. Per the germline V gene, CDR1 is SNHLY and CDR2 is FYNNEI. CDR3 sequence: CASRDPGQGSNQPQHF. The CDR3 DNA reads TGTGCCAGCAGGGACCCGGGACAGGGTAGCAATCAGCCCCAGCATTTT.

The DNA for the CDR3 is TGTGCCAGCTTCCTGATTTATGGGCAGTACTTC. Amino acid sequence: CASFLIYGQYF. V is TRBV6-5 and J is TRBJ2-7, with no clear D. Trimming stripped 8 bases from V and 9 bases from J, with 14 bases between. The CDR3 totals 11 residues. Germline V lookup: CDR1 MNHEY, CDR2 SVGAGI.

CDR3 loop: CASEGESYNEQFF. As DNA, the CDR3 is TGTGCCTCCGAGGGGGAATCCTACAATGAGCAGTTCTTC. The chain is built from TRBV2 and TRBJ2-1; D may be TRBD1 (6 bases). There are 13 residues in the CDR3. The V end was cut by 11 bases, the J end by 1 base, with 12 bases between. Germline CDR1 reads SNHLY; CDR2 reads FYNNEI.

V usage is TRBV2 and J usage is TRBJ2-2; 10 bases fit TRBD2. This CDR3 contains 16 residues. The ends lost 8 bases at V and 4 bases at J; junction bases unmatched: 10. Germline values: CDR1 SNHLY, CDR2 FYNNEI. The CDR3 DNA reads TGTGCCAGCTCAGCGGGGGGGCTAGCGGGCACCGGGGAGCTGTTTTTT. Its translation: CASSAGGLAGTGELFF. The full variable domain, with the rest looked up from reference TRBV2 and TRBJ2-2, is EPEVTQTPSHQVTQMGQEVILRCVPISNHLYFYWYRQILGQKVEFLVSFYNNEISEKSEIFDDQFSVERPDGSNFTLKIRSTKLEDSAMYFCASSAGGLAGTGELFFGEGSRLTVL.

The genes are TRBV19 and TRBJ1-2; weak D call: TRBD1 (5 bases). V lost 6 bases to trimming and J lost 7 bases, with 15 bases between them. There are 13 residues in the CDR3. From germline, CDR1 is LNHDA and CDR2 SQIVND (reference sequence). In DNA form, the CDR3 reads TGTGCCAGTAGCCCGGGACCAATAGGTGGCTACACCTTC. Residues: CASSPGPIGGYTF.

CDR3 sequence reads: CASSGSGPTKGSYNEQFF. CDR3 DNA sequence: TGTGCCAGCAGTGGGTCGGGGCCAACGAAGGGCTCCTACAATGAGCAGTTCTTC. The chain is built from TRBV28 and TRBJ2-1; D could derive from TRBD1 or TRBD2 (5 bases each). Trimming removed 5 bases at V and 0 bases at J, with 20 bases between. In germline, CDR1 is MDHEN, CDR2 SYDVKM. The length of the CDR3 is 18 residues. The full variable domain, its missing parts supplied by reference TRBV28 and TRBJ2-1, is DVKVTQSSRYLVKRTGEKVFLECVQDMDHENMFWYRQDPGLGLRLIYFSYDVKMKEKGDIPEGYSVSREKKERFSLILESASTNQTSMYLCASSGSGPTKGSYNEQFFGPGTRLTVL.

The chain links TRBV2 to TRBJ2-7, with no clear D. The CDR3 loop spans 13 amino acids. V was cut by 6 bases and J by 0 bases, with 9 bases left in between. Germline V gene lookup returns CDR1 SNHLY and CDR2 FYNNEI. CDR3 in amino acids: CASSLVGSYEQYF. The CDR3 DNA follows: TGTGCCAGCAGCCTAGTGGGCTCCTACGAGCAGTACTTC.